This TCR beta chain was sequenced in a study of control samples from healthy donors and cancer patients. CDR3 length: 15 residues. The J segment lost 2 bases and the V segment lost 2 bases, leaving 3 bases of the junction unmatched. The germline gives CDR1 SEHNR, CDR2 FQNEAQ (reference sequence). Measured with immunoSEQ multiplex PCR; TCRdb has only the in-frame clones, and not every one. The table shows 70,000 to 100,000 clones, with 91% occurring only once. Sequenced input: blood. This chain connects TRBV7-9 to TRBJ2-5; 9 bases map to TRBD2. This TCR was sampled from a man in his forties or fifties in good health. The CDR3 bases are TGTGCCAGCAGCTTACCCCTAGCGGGGCAAGAGACCCAGTACTTC. Protein: CASSLPLAGQETQYF. Using reference TRBV7-9 and TRBJ2-5 for the parts outside the CDR3, the full variable domain is DTGVSQNPRHKITKRGQNVTFRCDPISEHNRLYWYRQTLGQGPEFLTYFQNEAQLEKSRLLSDRFSAERPKGSFSTLEIQRTEQGDSAMYLCASSLPLAGQETQYFGPGTRLLVL.